One T cell receptor beta chain is described in this entry. These data come from a study of CD8 T cells in Susac syndrome. It was with random hexamers that 0.5 to 1 ug RNA was reverse transcribed. Amplification of the TCR beta CDR3 was carried out by immunoSEQ multiplex PCR, which spanned a total of 54 Vbeta and 13 Jbeta segments. Each CDR3 protein gets one entry after TCRdb re-called the immunoSEQ multiplex PCR reads with MiXCR. The table shows some 160,000 distinct CDR3 sequences, with approximately 95% occurring only once. The study sequenced TCR beta in blood CD8+ and CD4+ T cells. Both CD4+ and CD8+ T cells were negatively isolated, and TEMRA cells underwent FACS enrichment. Trimming removed 0 bases at V and 1 base at J, with 6 bases between. Germline lookup yields CDR1 DFQATT and CDR2 SNEGSKA (reference sequence). The CDR3 has 13 amino acids.

V is TRBV20-1 and J is TRBJ1-1, with D hard to call. This receptor was identified in a human donor with multiple sclerosis. Sequenced: CD8+ T cells from PBMCs. The CDR3 is CSARDRENTEAFF. Written as DNA, the CDR3 is TGCAGTGCTAGAGATCGGGAGAACACTGAAGCTTTCTTT.